This entry features one T cell receptor (beta chain) sequence. The sequencing template was cDNA reverse transcribed from extracted RNA. Data came from immunoSEQ multiplex PCR; TCRdb stores just in-frame clones and leaves some out. The sample consists of 55,000 to 75,000 clones, 45% to 55% of them appearing once. The source of the sample is a study of CD8+ T cells in alopecia areata. The V gene lost 2 bases and the J gene lost 3 bases, with 12 bases spanning the gap. CDR3 length: 15 residues. CDR1 is MDHEN, CDR2 SYDVKM, per germline. The origin of this receptor is a human donor with alopecia areata. The material was CD8+ T cells sorted from blood, obtained at week 0. The genes are TRBV28 and TRBJ2-3; a weak D match, TRBD1 (5 bases). Here the CDR3 reads CASSLRIKGTDTQYF. The CDR3 DNA is TGTGCCAGCAGTTTACGGATCAAGGGGACAGATACGCAGTATTTT. The full variable domain, completed using reference TRBV28 and TRBJ2-3, is DVKVTQSSRYLVKRTGEKVFLECVQDMDHENMFWYRQDPGLGLRLIYFSYDVKMKEKGDIPEGYSVSREKKERFSLILESASTNQTSMYLCASSLRIKGTDTQYFGPGTRLTVL.